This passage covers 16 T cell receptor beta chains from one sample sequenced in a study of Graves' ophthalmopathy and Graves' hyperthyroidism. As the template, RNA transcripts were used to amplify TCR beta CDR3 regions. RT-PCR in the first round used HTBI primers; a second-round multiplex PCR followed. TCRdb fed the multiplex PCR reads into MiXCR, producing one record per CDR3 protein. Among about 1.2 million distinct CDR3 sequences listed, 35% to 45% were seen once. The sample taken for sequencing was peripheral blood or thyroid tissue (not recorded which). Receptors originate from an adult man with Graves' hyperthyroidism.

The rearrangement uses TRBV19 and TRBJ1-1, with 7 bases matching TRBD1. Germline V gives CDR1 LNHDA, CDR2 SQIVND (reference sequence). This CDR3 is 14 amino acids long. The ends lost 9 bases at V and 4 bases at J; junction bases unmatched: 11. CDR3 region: CASPPGQRGTEAFF. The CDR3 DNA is TGTGCCAGCCCTCCGGGACAGAGAGGCACTGAAGCTTTCTTT.

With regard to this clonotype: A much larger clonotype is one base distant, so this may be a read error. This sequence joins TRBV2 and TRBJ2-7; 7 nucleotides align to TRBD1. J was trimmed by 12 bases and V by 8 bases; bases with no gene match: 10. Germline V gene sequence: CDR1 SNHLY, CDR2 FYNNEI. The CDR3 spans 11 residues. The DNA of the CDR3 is TGTGCCAGCCGTCTAACGACAGGGACGTACTTC. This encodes CASRLTTGTYF.

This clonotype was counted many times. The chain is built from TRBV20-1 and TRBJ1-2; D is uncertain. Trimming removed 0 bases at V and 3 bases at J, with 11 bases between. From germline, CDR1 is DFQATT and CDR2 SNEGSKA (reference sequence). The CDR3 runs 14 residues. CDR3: CSARDRRQHYGYTF. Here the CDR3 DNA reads TGCAGTGCTAGAGATCGAAGGCAGCACTATGGCTACACCTTC.

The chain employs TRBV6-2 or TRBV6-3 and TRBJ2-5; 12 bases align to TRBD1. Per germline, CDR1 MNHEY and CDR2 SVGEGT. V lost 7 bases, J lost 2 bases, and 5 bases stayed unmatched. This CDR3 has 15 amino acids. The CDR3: CASMGTGGLQETQYF. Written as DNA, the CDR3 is TGTGCCAGCATGGGGACAGGGGGCCTTCAAGAGACCCAGTACTTC.

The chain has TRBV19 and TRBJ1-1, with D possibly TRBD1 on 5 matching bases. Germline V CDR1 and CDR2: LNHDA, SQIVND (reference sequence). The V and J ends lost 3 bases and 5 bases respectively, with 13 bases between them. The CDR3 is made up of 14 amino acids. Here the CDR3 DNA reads TGTGCCAGTAGTATCGGGGGGGGTTGGACTGAAGCTTTCTTT. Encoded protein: CASSIGGGWTEAFF.

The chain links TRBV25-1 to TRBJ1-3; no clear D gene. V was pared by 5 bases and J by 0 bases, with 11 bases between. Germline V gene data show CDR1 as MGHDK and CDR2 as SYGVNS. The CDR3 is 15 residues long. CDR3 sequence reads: CASSSRGSSGNTIYF. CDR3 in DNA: TGTGCCAGCAGTTCCCGGGGAAGCTCTGGAAACACCATATATTTT.

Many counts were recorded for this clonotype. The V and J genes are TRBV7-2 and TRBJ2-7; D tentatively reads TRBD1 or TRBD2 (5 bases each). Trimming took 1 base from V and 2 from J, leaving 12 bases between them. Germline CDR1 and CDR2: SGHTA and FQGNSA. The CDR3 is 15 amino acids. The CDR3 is CASSLGRGAAYEQYF. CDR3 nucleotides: TGTGCCAGCAGCTTAGGCAGAGGGGCAGCCTACGAGCAGTACTTC.

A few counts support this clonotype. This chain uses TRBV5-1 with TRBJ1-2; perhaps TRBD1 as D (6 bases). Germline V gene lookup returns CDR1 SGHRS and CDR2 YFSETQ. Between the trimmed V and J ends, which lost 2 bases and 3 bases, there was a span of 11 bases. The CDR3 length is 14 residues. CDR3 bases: TGCGCCAGCAGCTTACTGACAGGCGACTATGGCTACACCTTC. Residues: CASSLLTGDYGYTF.

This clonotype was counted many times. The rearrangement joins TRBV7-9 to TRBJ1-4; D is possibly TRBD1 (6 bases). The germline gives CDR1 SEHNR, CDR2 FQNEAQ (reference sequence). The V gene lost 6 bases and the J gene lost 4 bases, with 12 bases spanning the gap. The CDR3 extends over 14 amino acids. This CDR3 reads CASSATGFNEKLFF. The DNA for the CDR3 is TGTGCCAGCAGTGCCACAGGGTTTAATGAAAAACTGTTTTTT.

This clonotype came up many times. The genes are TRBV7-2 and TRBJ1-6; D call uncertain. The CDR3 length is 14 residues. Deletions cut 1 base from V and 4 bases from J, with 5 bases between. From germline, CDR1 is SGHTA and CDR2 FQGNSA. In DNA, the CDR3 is TGTGCCAGCAGCTTAGGGGCTTATAATTCACCCCTCCACTTT. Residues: CASSLGAYNSPLHF. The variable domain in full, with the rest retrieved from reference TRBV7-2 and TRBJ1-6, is GAGVSQSPSNKVTEKGKDVELRCDPISGHTALYWYRQSLGQGLEFLIYFQGNSAPDKSGLPSDRFSAERTGGSVSTLTIQRTQQEDSAVYLCASSLGAYNSPLHFGNGTRLTVT.

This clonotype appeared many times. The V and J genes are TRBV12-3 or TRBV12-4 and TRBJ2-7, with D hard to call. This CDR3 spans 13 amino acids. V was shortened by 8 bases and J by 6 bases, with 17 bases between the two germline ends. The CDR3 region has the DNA TGTGCCAGCTCCGCTCACGAGACGTCCGAGCAGTACTTC. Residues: CASSAHETSEQYF.

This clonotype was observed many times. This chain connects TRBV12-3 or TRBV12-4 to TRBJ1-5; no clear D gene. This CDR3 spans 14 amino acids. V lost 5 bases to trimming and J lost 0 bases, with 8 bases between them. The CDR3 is CASSGENSNQPQHF. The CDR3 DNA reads TGTGCCAGCAGTGGGGAAAATAGCAATCAGCCCCAGCATTTT.

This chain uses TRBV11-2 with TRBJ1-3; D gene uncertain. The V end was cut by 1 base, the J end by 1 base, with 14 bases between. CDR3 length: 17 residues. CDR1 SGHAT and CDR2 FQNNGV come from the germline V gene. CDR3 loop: CASSLGRRPGSGNTIYF. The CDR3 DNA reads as TGTGCCAGCAGCTTAGGGAGGAGGCCAGGTTCTGGAAACACCATATATTTT.

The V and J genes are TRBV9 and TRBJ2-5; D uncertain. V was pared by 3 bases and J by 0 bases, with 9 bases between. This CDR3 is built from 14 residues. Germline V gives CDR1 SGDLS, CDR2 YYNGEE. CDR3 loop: CASSAGPYQETQYF. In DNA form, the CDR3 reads TGTGCCAGCAGCGCCGGACCGTACCAAGAGACCCAGTACTTC. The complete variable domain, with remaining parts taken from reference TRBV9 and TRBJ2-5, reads DSGVTQTPKHLITATGQRVTLRCSPRSGDLSVYWYQQSLDQGLQFLIQYYNGEERAKGNILERFSAQQFPDLHSELNLSSLELGDSALYFCASSAGPYQETQYFGPGTRLLVL.

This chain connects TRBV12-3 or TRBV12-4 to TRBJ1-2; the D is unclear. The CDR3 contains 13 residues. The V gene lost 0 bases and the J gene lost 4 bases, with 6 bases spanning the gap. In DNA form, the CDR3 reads TGTGCCAGCAGTTTAGCGTTCGCCTATGGCTACACCTTC. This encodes CASSLAFAYGYTF.

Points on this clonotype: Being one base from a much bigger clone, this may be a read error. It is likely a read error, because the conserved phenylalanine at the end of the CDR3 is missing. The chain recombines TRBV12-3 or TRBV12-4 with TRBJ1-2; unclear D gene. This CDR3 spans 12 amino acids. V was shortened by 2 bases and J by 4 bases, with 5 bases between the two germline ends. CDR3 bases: TGTGCCAGCAGTTTAAACGTCTATGGCTACACCCTC. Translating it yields CASSLNVYGYTL.